The 25 T cell receptor beta chains in this list originate from one sample, sequenced in a study of beta chain features in type 1 diabetes. The isolated RNA, all of it, was reverse transcribed, so expressed TCRB transcripts were what got sequenced. Some clones are missing from TCRdb's copy, which holds only in-frame ones; the method was immunoSEQ multiplex PCR. This sample yields roughly 220,000 clones, of which 16% are seen a single time; about 0.092% belongs to the top ten. General study points: Among all four CD4+ subsets, Type 1 diabetes patients had TCRB CDR3s that were moderately but significantly shorter.

What these receptors recognize is not known. Sequencing was performed on naive CD4+ T cells from blood. Receptors originate from a young man with type 1 diabetes.

The chain carries TRBV7-2 and TRBJ2-7; D call uncertain. The V end was cut by 2 bases, the J end by 3 bases, with 8 bases between. The CDR3 spans 13 residues. The germline gives CDR1 SGHTA, CDR2 FQGNSA. The CDR3 nucleotides read TGTGCCAGCAGCTTACGAGAGGACTACGAGCAGTACTTC. Amino acid sequence: CASSLREDYEQYF.

This clone has just a few counts. The V and J genes are TRBV29-1 and TRBJ2-1; D uncertain. This CDR3 comprises 14 residues. Germline values: CDR1 SQVTM, CDR2 ANQGSEA. V was clipped by 3 bases and J by 5 bases, with 14 bases between them. The CDR3 here is CSVDSRKPNNEQFF. The CDR3 region has the DNA TGCAGCGTTGACTCACGTAAACCCAACAATGAGCAGTTCTTC.

This chain connects TRBV27 to TRBJ2-3; D is undetermined. The ends were cut back, 3 bases at V and 0 bases at J, with 4 bases in the middle. Germline V CDR1 and CDR2: MNHEY, SMNVEV (reference sequence). This CDR3 has 13 amino acids. For the CDR3, the DNA is TGTGCCAGCAGTTTCCTTAGCACAGATACGCAGTATTTT. As protein: CASSFLSTDTQYF.

In its sample, this clone was seen a few times. This sequence joins TRBV6-5 and TRBJ2-1; 9 nucleotides align to TRBD2. V shed 6 bases, J shed 7 bases, and the junction held 4 bases outside the gene matches. Germline lookup yields CDR1 MNHEY and CDR2 SVGAGI. The CDR3 totals 13 residues. This chain's CDR3 is CASRGTSRNEQFF. The CDR3 nucleotides read TGTGCCAGCAGGGGGACTAGCAGGAATGAGCAGTTCTTC.

The J gene is TRBJ2-7, the V gene TRBV28; TRBD1 might be the D (6 bases). Germline CDR1 and CDR2: MDHEN and SYDVKM. Trimming pared 7 bases from V and 3 bases from J, leaving 13 bases between. This CDR3 comprises 13 residues. This CDR3 reads CASINRVGYEQYF. The CDR3 DNA follows: TGTGCCAGCATAAACAGGGTCGGCTACGAGCAGTACTTC.

The CDR3 here is CASSLRGTGDGYTF. DNA for the CDR3: TGTGCCAGCAGCCTTAGAGGGACAGGGGATGGCTACACCTTC. The chain employs TRBV7-2 and TRBJ1-2; TRBD1 aligns across 10 bases. In germline, CDR1 is SGHTA, CDR2 FQGNSA. The CDR3 has 14 amino acids. The J segment lost 6 bases and the V segment lost 5 bases, leaving 6 bases of the junction unmatched.

V gene TRBV16 combines with J gene TRBJ1-4, with D uncertain. The CDR3 runs 13 residues. V was shortened by 3 bases and J by 6 bases, with 8 bases between the two germline ends. The germline CDR1 and CDR2 sequences are KGHSY and FQNENV. The CDR3 region is CASSQPEDEKLFF. In DNA form, the CDR3 reads TGTGCCAGCAGCCAGCCTGAGGATGAAAAACTGTTTTTT. Using reference TRBV16 and TRBJ1-4 for the parts outside the CDR3, the full variable domain is GEEVAQTPKHLVRGEGQKAKLYCAPIKGHSYVFWYQQVLKNEFKFLISFQNENVFDETGMPKERFSAKCLPNSPCSLEIQATKLEDSAVYFCASSQPEDEKLFFGSGTQLSVL.

The chain recombines TRBV29-1 with TRBJ1-1; D not certain. The CDR3 is 11 amino acids. V lost 0 bases, J lost 10 bases, and 9 bases lay in between. Germline loops: CDR1 SQVTM, CDR2 ANQGSEA. CDR3 loop: CSVEENRLAFF. In nucleotides, the CDR3 is TGCAGCGTTGAAGAAAACCGTTTAGCTTTCTTT. The entire variable domain, with the rest obtained from reference TRBV29-1 and TRBJ1-1, is as follows: SAVISQKPSRDICQRGTSLTIQCQVDSQVTMMFWYRQQPGQSLTLIATANQGSEATYESGFVIDKFPISRPNLTFSTLTVSNMSPEDSSIYLCSVEENRLAFFGQGTRLTVV.

This clone was counted a few times. The chain joins TRBV7-9 to TRBJ2-1; D is perhaps TRBD1 (5 bases). The CDR3 is made up of 12 amino acids. Deletions cut 5 bases from V and 15 bases from J, with 17 bases between. CDR1 is SEHNR, CDR2 FQNEAQ, per germline (reference sequence). CDR3 residues: CASSPDRGARFF. CDR3 coding DNA: TGTGCCAGCAGCCCCGATCGTGGGGCCCGGTTCTTC.

CDR3 bases: TGTGCCAGCAGCGTAGACCCGACAGGTCCCTACGAGCAGTACTTC. Translation gives CASSVDPTGPYEQYF. V and J are TRBV9 and TRBJ2-7; a possible D gene is TRBD1 (6 bases). The germline V gene has CDR1 SGDLS and CDR2 YYNGEE. Trimming cost V 0 bases and J 2 bases, with 12 bases left between them. CDR3 length: 15 amino acids.

This clone was observed a handful of times. The V call is TRBV6-5, the J call TRBJ2-1; D unresolved. CDR1 is MNHEY, CDR2 SVGAGI, per germline. Trimming removed 0 bases from V and 5 bases from J, with 2 bases in between. The CDR3 totals 12 residues. The CDR3 DNA reads as TGTGCCAGCAGTTACTCTCACAATGAGCAGTTCTTC. Translating gives CASSYSHNEQFF.

The V and J genes are TRBV14 and TRBJ2-7; TRBD1 matches at 10 bases. The CDR3 is made up of 17 amino acids. Germline-derived CDR1 and CDR2 are SGHDN and FVKESK. V lost 0 bases and J lost 1; bases outside the gene matches: 6. CDR3 protein: CASSQETPGQGSYEQYF. The CDR3 DNA is TGTGCCAGCAGCCAAGAAACTCCGGGACAGGGGTCCTACGAGCAGTACTTC.

The chain couples TRBV19 to TRBJ2-7; 8 bases align to TRBD1. The CDR3 loop spans 14 amino acids. The V segment lost 6 bases and the J segment 2 bases; nucleotides outside the gene matches: 6. In germline, CDR1 is LNHDA, CDR2 SQIVND (reference sequence). CDR3 sequence (DNA): TGTGCCAGTAGGGGGACAGGAGACACCTACGAGCAGTACTTC. As protein: CASRGTGDTYEQYF.

V and J are TRBV13 and TRBJ1-1; no clear D gene. V gave up 5 bases and J gave up 2 bases, with 6 bases separating them. Germline loops: CDR1 PRHDT, CDR2 FYEKMQ (reference sequence). The CDR3 is 12 residues long. The chain's CDR3 is CASSLDNTEAFF. The DNA of the CDR3 is TGTGCCAGCAGCCTAGATAACACTGAAGCTTTCTTT.

The J gene is TRBJ2-7, the V gene TRBV6-4, with 10 bases that match TRBD2. CDR1 is MRHNA and CDR2 is SNTAGT in the germline V gene. CDR3 length: 19 amino acids. V dropped 3 bases and J dropped 3; count of bases not matched to a gene: 17. The CDR3 nucleotides read TGTGCCAGCAGTGAGTGCCACCAGGCTAGCGGGAGATCTTTCTACGAGCAGTACTTC. Translation: CASSECHQASGRSFYEQYF.

Comment on this clone: The same CDR3 also results from other DNA sequences found in this sample. The V and J genes are TRBV7-9 and TRBJ2-5; D uncertain. V was pared by 3 bases and J by 5 bases, with 4 bases between. CDR3 size: 11 residues. Germline-derived CDR1 and CDR2 are SEHNR and FQNEAQ (reference sequence). Here the CDR3 DNA reads TGTGCCAGCAGCTTGGTCGAGACCCAGTACTTC. This codes for CASSLVETQYF.

This clone has only a few counts. V is TRBV14 and J is TRBJ2-3; D perhaps matches TRBD2 (5 bases). The CDR3 is 16 residues long. CDR1 is SGHDN, CDR2 FVKESK, per germline. V lost 1 base, J lost 3 bases, and 14 bases lay in between. Written as DNA, the CDR3 is TGTGCCAGCAGCCAAGTGGCCGGGATGAGGACAGATACGCAGTATTTT. This gives the protein CASSQVAGMRTDTQYF.

This clone was seen a handful of times. The rearrangement links TRBV28 to TRBJ2-1; D unresolved. The ends were cut back, 3 bases at V and 5 bases at J, with 5 bases in the middle. The CDR3 runs to 12 residues. CDR1 is MDHEN, CDR2 SYDVKM, per germline. CDR3 region: CASSFRHNEQFF. CDR3 coding DNA: TGTGCCAGCAGTTTTCGTCACAATGAGCAGTTCTTC.

The genes are TRBV2 and TRBJ2-7; maybe TRBD1 (5 bases). The germline V and J ends were trimmed by 4 bases and 3 bases, with 16 bases remaining between them. This CDR3 comprises 15 residues. Germline V gives CDR1 SNHLY, CDR2 FYNNEI. The CDR3 DNA reads as TGTGCCAGCAGTGCCGATCGACAGTCCAGCTACGAGCAGTACTTC. Its translation is CASSADRQSSYEQYF.

CDR3 in amino acids: CSADRRDIQYF. The CDR3 nucleotides are TGCAGTGCCGATAGGCGGGACATTCAGTACTTC. The genes are TRBV20-1 and TRBJ2-4; weak D call: TRBD2 (5 bases). The CDR3 contains 11 residues. V was clipped by 6 bases and J by 8 bases, with 11 bases between them. Germline lookup yields CDR1 DFQATT and CDR2 SNEGSKA (reference sequence).

The chain has TRBV29-1 and TRBJ2-1, with 8 bases fitting TRBD1. The length of the CDR3 is 14 residues. CDR1 is SQVTM, CDR2 ANQGSEA, per germline. The V and J ends lost 4 bases and 4 bases, in that order; junction bases with no gene match: 6. The CDR3 is CSVVRQGIYNEQFF. In DNA form, the CDR3 reads TGCAGCGTTGTTAGACAGGGGATTTACAATGAGCAGTTCTTC.

This clone turned up a few times. This chain uses TRBV9 with TRBJ2-7, with 10 bases lining up with TRBD2. With V trimmed by 1 base and J by 2 bases, 3 bases remained unmatched. Germline-derived CDR1 and CDR2 are SGDLS and YYNGEE. The CDR3 runs 15 residues. The CDR3 here is CASSVQAGGAYEQYF. In nucleotides, the CDR3 is TGTGCCAGCAGCGTACAAGCGGGAGGGGCCTACGAGCAGTACTTC.

This clone was seen only a few times. An end of the junction does not agree with germline; a read error may underlie this. The gene calls are TRBV7-3 and TRBJ2-1, with 16 positions matching TRBD2. Germline CDR1 reads SGHTA; CDR2 reads FQGTGA. CDR3 length: 14 amino acids. The CDR3 region has the DNA TGTGCCAGCAGCTCTGGGACTAGCGGGAGGGCCTTGGTCTTC. This encodes CASSSGTSGRALVF.

This chain connects TRBV18 to TRBJ2-1, with 9 bases identical to TRBD1. V was clipped by 0 bases and J by 10 bases; unmatched bases: 7. The CDR3 has 15 residues. CDR1 is KGHSH, CDR2 LQKENI, per germline. CDR3 sequence reads: CASSPPPEGQGEQFF. The CDR3 region has the DNA TGTGCCAGCTCACCACCGCCTGAAGGACAGGGGGAGCAGTTCTTC.

This sequence joins TRBV7-2 and TRBJ2-3; the match to TRBD1 covers 8 bases. The V gene end was trimmed by 5 bases and the J gene end by 1 base; junction bases not matched to a gene: 8. CDR3 size: 16 residues. CDR1 SGHTA and CDR2 FQGNSA come from the germline V gene. CDR3 nucleotides: TGTGCCAGCAGCCTAACGACAGGGGTGGGCACAGATACGCAGTATTTT. Translation: CASSLTTGVGTDTQYF.